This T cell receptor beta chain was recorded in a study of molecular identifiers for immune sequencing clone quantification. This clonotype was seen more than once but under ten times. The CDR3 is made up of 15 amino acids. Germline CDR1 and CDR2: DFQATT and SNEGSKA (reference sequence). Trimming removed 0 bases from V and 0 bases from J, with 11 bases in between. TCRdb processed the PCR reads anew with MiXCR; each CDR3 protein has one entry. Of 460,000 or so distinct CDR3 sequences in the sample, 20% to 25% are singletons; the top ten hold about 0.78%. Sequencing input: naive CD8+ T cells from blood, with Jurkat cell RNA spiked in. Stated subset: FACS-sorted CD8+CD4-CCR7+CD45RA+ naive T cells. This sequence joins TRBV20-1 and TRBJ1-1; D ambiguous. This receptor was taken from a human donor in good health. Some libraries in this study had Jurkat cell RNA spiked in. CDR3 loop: CSARDDLYMNTEAFF. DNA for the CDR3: TGCAGTGCTAGAGACGACTTGTATATGAACACTGAAGCTTTCTTT.